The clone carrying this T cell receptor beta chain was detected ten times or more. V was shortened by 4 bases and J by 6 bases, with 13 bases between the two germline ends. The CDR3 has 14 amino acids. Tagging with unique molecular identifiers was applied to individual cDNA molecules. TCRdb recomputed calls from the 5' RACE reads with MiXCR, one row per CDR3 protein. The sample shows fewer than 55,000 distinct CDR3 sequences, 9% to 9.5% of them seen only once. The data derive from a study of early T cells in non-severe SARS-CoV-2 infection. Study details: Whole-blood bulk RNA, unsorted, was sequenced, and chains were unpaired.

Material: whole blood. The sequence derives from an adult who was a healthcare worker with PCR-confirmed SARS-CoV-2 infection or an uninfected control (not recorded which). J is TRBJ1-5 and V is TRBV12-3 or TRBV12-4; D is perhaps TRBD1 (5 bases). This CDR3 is CASSSDSWGQPQHF. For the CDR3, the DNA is TGTGCCAGCAGTTCCGACAGTTGGGGTCAGCCCCAGCATTTT.